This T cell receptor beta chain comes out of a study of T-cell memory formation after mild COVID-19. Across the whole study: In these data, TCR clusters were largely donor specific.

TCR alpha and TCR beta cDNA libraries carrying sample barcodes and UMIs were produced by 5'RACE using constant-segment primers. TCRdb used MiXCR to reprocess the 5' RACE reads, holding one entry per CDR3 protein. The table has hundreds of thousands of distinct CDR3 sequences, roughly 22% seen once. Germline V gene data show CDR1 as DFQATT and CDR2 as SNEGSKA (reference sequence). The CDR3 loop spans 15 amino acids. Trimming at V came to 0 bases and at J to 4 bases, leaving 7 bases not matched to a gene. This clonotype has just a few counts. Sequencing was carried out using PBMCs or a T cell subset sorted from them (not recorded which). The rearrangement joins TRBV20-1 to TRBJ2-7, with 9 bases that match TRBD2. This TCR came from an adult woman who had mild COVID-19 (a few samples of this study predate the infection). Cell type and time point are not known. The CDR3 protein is CSARDMTSGKYEQYF. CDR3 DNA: TGCAGTGCTAGAGATATGACTAGCGGAAAATACGAGCAGTACTTC.